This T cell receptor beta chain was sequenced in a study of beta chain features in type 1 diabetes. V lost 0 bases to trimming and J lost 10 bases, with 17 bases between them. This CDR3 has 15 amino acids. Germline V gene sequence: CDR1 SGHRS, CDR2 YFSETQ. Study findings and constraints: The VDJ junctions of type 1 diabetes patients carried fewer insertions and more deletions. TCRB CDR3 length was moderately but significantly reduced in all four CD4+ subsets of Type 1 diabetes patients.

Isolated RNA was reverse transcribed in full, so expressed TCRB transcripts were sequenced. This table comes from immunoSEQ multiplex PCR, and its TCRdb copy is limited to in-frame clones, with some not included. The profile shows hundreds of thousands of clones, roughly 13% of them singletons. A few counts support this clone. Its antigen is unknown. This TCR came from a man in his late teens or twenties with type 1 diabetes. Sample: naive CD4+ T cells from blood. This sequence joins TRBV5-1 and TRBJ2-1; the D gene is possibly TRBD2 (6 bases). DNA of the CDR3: TGCGCCAGCAGCTTGGCCGGGCCCTCAGCGGGCGAGCAGTTCTTC. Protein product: CASSLAGPSAGEQFF.